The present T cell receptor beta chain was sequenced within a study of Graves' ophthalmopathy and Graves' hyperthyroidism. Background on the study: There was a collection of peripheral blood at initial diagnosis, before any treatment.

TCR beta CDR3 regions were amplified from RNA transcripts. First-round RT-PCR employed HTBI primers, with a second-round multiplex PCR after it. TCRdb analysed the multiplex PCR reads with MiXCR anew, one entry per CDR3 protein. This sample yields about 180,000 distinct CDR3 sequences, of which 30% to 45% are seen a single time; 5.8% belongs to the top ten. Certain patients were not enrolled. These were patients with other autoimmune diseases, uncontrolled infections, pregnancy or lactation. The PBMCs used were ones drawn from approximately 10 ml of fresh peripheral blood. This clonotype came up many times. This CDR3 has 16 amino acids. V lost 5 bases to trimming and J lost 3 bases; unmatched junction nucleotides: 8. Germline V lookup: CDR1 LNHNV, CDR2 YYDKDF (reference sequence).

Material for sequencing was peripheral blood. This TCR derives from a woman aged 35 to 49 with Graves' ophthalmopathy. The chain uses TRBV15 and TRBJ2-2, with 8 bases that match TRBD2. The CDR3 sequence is CATSELGLVDTGELFF. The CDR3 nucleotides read TGTGCCACCAGCGAGTTGGGACTAGTCGACACCGGGGAGCTGTTTTTT. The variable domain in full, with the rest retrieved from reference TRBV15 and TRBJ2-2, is DAMVIQNPRYQVTQFGKPVTLSCSQTLNHNVMYWYQQKSSQAPKLLFHYYDKDFNNEADTPDNFQSRRPNTSFCFLDIRSPGLGDTAMYLCATSELGLVDTGELFFGEGSRLTVL.